These 3 T cell receptor beta chains share one sample of origin, sequenced in a study of identical twins. TCRdb reprocessed the 5' RACE reads via MiXCR and lists one record per CDR3 protein. The table includes some 1,600,000 distinct CDR3 sequences, about 31% detected once. Specimen: cord blood. Source of these receptors: a newborn girl in good health.

This clonotype was seen a few times. The chain combines TRBV7-2 with TRBJ2-1; 7 bases are a match to TRBD2. Losses at the gene ends were 4 bases for V and 6 bases for J; bases not matched to a gene: 9. Germline CDR1 reads SGHTA; CDR2 reads FQGNSA. This CDR3 region has 15 residues. CDR3 nucleotide sequence: TGTGCCAGCAGCTACTCATCTAGCGGCCCCAATGAGCAGTTCTTC. Amino acids: CASSYSSSGPNEQFF.

The chain uses TRBV20-1 and TRBJ2-3; the match to TRBD2 covers 10 bases. Trimming cost V 8 bases and J 3 bases; bases outside gene matches: 5. The CDR3 consists of 13 residues. Germline V CDR1 and CDR2: DFQATT, SNEGSKA (reference sequence). The CDR3: CSKSGGATDTQYF. The CDR3 nucleotides are TGCAGTAAAAGCGGGGGGGCTACAGATACGCAGTATTTT.

The chain recombines TRBV28 with TRBJ2-3; TRBD2 agrees at 8 bases. Germline CDR1 and CDR2: MDHEN and SYDVKM. V lost 1 base, J lost 2 bases, and 11 bases stayed unmatched. This CDR3 has 18 residues. The CDR3 nucleotides read TGTGCCAGCAGTTTATACTTATGGGGCGGGAGGACCACAGATACGCAGTATTTT. Translation gives CASSLYLWGGRTTDTQYF.